This note documents a single T cell receptor beta chain sequence. Participants had their cohort set by participant-reported clinical history. Original analysis: Nucleated cell number was recorded as an estimate derived from reference gene primer amplification. Clones were read by immunoSEQ multiplex PCR, and TCRdb kept only the in-frame ones, dropping some. V and J calls plus clone size are reproduced from that table; the DNA served to infer D and trimming. The sample holds 300,000 to 350,000 clones, approximately 88% seen once. This entry belongs to a study of blood T cell repertoires in COVID-19. The CDR3 contains 14 residues. Germline V CDR1 and CDR2: LNHDA, SQIVND (reference sequence). With 4 bases removed from V and 6 bases from J, the gap between germline ends came to 14 bases.

The receptor's source is a man aged 25 to 40 who had recovered from COVID-19. This rearrangement joins TRBV19 to TRBJ2-3, with TRBD1 as a possible D gene (6 bases). The sample comprised PBMCs or T cells enriched from blood (not recorded which). CDR3 amino acids: CASSKQGIGDTQYF. The CDR3, as DNA: TGTGCCAGTAGTAAGCAGGGGATAGGCGATACGCAGTATTTT.